One sample yielded the 18 T cell receptor beta chains listed below, sequenced in a study of T cell changes during pregnancy in multiple sclerosis. Here immunoSEQ multiplex PCR was the method, and the copy in TCRdb shows in-frame clones only, minus some. Here the sample spans about 28,000 clones, approximately 86% being singletons. The sequenced sample was CD4+ T cells from peripheral blood mononuclear cells, obtained in the first trimester of pregnancy. The receptors originated from a female donor in good health, enrolled as a control in a pregnancy study.

In its sample, this clone was seen once. The rearrangement uses TRBV4-1 and TRBJ2-4; TRBD1 aligns across 7 bases. Germline CDR1 and CDR2: MGHRA and YSYEKL. Germline trimming cut 4 bases from V and 8 bases from J; bases unmatched to any gene: 14. The CDR3 runs to 16 residues. The CDR3 DNA reads TGCGCCAGCAGCCGAACAGGGGTCCAGGTTGGGGACATTCAGTACTTC. Protein sequence: CASSRTGVQVGDIQYF.

The J gene is TRBJ1-2, the V gene TRBV30; 8 bases line up with TRBD1. CDR1 is GTSNPN and CDR2 is SVGIG in the germline V gene (reference sequence). The J segment lost 8 bases and the V segment lost 7 bases, leaving 9 bases of the junction unmatched. CDR3 length: 12 amino acids. In DNA, the CDR3 is TGTGCCTACCCGACAGGGGCGACGGGCTACACCTTC. Residues: CAYPTGATGYTF.

This clone appeared once. This chain connects TRBV6-1 to TRBJ2-2; maybe TRBD1 (6 bases). The CDR3 is 13 amino acids. Trimming removed 6 bases at V and 3 bases at J, with 8 bases between. Germline CDR1 MNHNS, CDR2 SASEGT. The CDR3 nucleotides are TGTGCCAGCAGCCCAGGGGACACCGGGGAGCTGTTTTTT. Translation: CASSPGDTGELFF.

This chain links TRBV30 with TRBJ2-3; 11 nucleotides align to TRBD2. V shed 6 bases and J 2 bases; nucleotides not matched to a gene: 7. The CDR3 has 15 amino acids. Germline CDR1 and CDR2: GTSNPN and SVGIG (reference sequence). In DNA form, the CDR3 reads TGTGCCTGCTGGGTAGCGGGGGGGTACACAGATACGCAGTATTTT. Residues: CACWVAGGYTDTQYF.

About this clone: A read error may account for a junction end that differs from germline. The CDR3 reads CASSMQGGGVYVQYF. The CDR3 DNA follows: TGTGCCAGCAGCATGCAAGGCGGGGGGGTTTACGTGCAGTACTTC. The J gene is TRBJ2-7, the V gene TRBV5-4, with 9 bases matching TRBD2. Germline V gene lookup returns CDR1 SGHNT and CDR2 YYREEE (reference sequence). The CDR3 spans 15 residues.

This clone appeared a single time. V is TRBV4-1 and J is TRBJ1-2, with TRBD1 matching 7 bases. The germline gives CDR1 MGHRA, CDR2 YSYEKL. V gave up 3 bases and J gave up 2 bases; unmatched junction bases: 3. This CDR3 is built from 14 residues. CDR3 nucleotide sequence: TGCGCCAGCAGCCAGCCGGGACAGAACTATGGCTACACCTTC. It yields the protein CASSQPGQNYGYTF.

The V call is TRBV7-3, the J call TRBJ2-1; 13 bases fit TRBD2. The CDR3 covers 13 residues. Germline assignment: CDR1 SGHTA and CDR2 FQGTGA. The V and J ends lost 10 bases and 8 bases, in that order; junction bases with no gene match: 5. In nucleotides, the CDR3 is TGTGCCAAAACTAGCGGGGGGGCCGATGAGCAGTTCTTC. Protein: CAKTSGGADEQFF.

The chain is built from TRBV30 and TRBJ1-2, with TRBD1 matching over 11 bases. Germline trimming cut 8 bases from V and 5 bases from J; bases unmatched to any gene: 4. CDR1 is GTSNPN and CDR2 is SVGIG in the germline V gene (reference sequence). The CDR3 has 12 residues. The CDR3 spells CAGTGGPYGYTF. As DNA, the CDR3 is TGTGCCGGGACAGGGGGGCCATATGGCTACACCTTC.

CDR3 region: CASSFSEWASQYF. The CDR3 nucleotides read TGTGCCAGCAGCTTCTCCGAATGGGCCTCCCAGTACTTC. The chain couples TRBV7-2 to TRBJ2-5; D gene ambiguous. CDR1 and CDR2 (germline): SGHTA, FQGNSA. V was clipped by 3 bases and J by 9 bases, with 14 bases between them. CDR3 length: 13 amino acids.

The rearrangement links TRBV2 to TRBJ2-1, with 7 bases aligning to TRBD1. Germline V gives CDR1 SNHLY, CDR2 FYNNEI. The CDR3 runs to 13 residues. With V trimmed by 4 bases and J by 10 bases, 7 bases remained unmatched. The CDR3 region has the DNA TGTGCCAGCAGTGGAATCACAGGGGACGAGCAGTTCTTC. Its protein is CASSGITGDEQFF.

This clone was observed a single time. The junction and the germline gene differ at one end; a read error may be behind it. CDR3: CASSAEGQGAQETQYF. The CDR3 region has the DNA TGTGCTAGCAGCGCCGAAGGACAGGGGGCACAAGAGACCCAGTACTTC. V is TRBV7-7 and J is TRBJ2-5, with TRBD1 matching over 11 bases. Germline assignment: CDR1 SSHAT and CDR2 FNYEAQ (reference sequence). The CDR3 has 16 amino acids.

This clone has only one observation. V and J are TRBV20-1 and TRBJ1-2; no firm D call. The germline V gene has CDR1 DFQATT and CDR2 SNEGSKA (reference sequence). This CDR3 region has 11 residues. V was shortened by 3 bases and J by 8 bases, with 10 bases between the two germline ends. CDR3 in DNA: TGCAGTGCTAGGCCCTCTAGGGGCTACACCTTC. Translation: CSARPSRGYTF.

The V gene is TRBV2, the J gene TRBJ1-1; perhaps TRBD1 as D (6 bases). Per germline, CDR1 SNHLY and CDR2 FYNNEI. The ends were cut back, 6 bases at V and 4 bases at J, with 15 bases in the middle. The CDR3 totals 14 residues. The CDR3 sequence is CASRVLRGSTEAFF. The DNA of the CDR3 is TGTGCCAGCAGGGTACTCAGGGGTAGCACTGAAGCTTTCTTT. The variable domain in full, completed from reference TRBV2 and TRBJ1-1, reads EPEVTQTPSHQVTQMGQEVILRCVPISNHLYFYWYRQILGQKVEFLVSFYNNEISEKSEIFDDQFSVERPDGSNFTLKIRSTKLEDSAMYFCASRVLRGSTEAFFGQGTRLTVV.

The chain links TRBV7-2 to TRBJ2-5, with TRBD2 matching over 8 bases. Germline CDR1 reads SGHTA; CDR2 reads FQGNSA. J was trimmed by 5 bases and V by 5 bases; bases with no gene match: 4. The CDR3 totals 13 residues. CDR3 sequence reads: CASSAGGGETQYF. In DNA form, the CDR3 reads TGTGCCAGCAGCGCGGGGGGCGGGGAGACCCAGTACTTC. Full variable domain (remainder filled in from reference TRBV7-2 and TRBJ2-5): GAGVSQSPSNKVTEKGKDVELRCDPISGHTALYWYRQSLGQGLEFLIYFQGNSAPDKSGLPSDRFSAERTGGSVSTLTIQRTQQEDSAVYLCASSAGGGETQYFGPGTRLLVL.

The chain has TRBV5-4 and TRBJ1-2; 10 bases agree with TRBD1. V lost 4 bases to trimming and J lost 7 bases; unmatched junction nucleotides: 10. Germline loops: CDR1 SGHNT, CDR2 YYREEE (reference sequence). CDR3 length: 15 residues. CDR3 sequence reads: CASSPGQGLVGGYTF. CDR3 nucleotides: TGTGCCAGCAGCCCGGGACAGGGGCTCGTAGGTGGCTACACCTTC.

The CDR3 is CASSQDGARDEQFF. The CDR3 nucleotides read TGCGCCAGCAGCCAAGATGGGGCTCGGGATGAGCAGTTCTTC. The chain uses TRBV4-3 and TRBJ2-1; weak D call: TRBD1 (5 bases). Germline CDR1 LGHNA, CDR2 YSLEER. The CDR3 is 14 residues long. Between the trimmed V and J ends, which lost 0 bases and 8 bases, there was a span of 11 bases.

This chain uses TRBV5-1 with TRBJ2-7; tentative D call: TRBD2 (6 bases). The ends were cut back, 1 base at V and 0 bases at J, with 20 bases in the middle. The germline V gene encodes CDR1 SGHRS and CDR2 YFSETQ. The length of the CDR3 is 18 residues. CDR3 region: CASSLLFRSAGSSYEQYF. CDR3 nucleotide sequence: TGCGCCAGCAGCTTGTTATTCCGATCAGCGGGTAGCTCCTACGAGCAGTACTTC.

The V and J genes are TRBV5-1 and TRBJ1-2, with TRBD1 identical over 8 bases. Trimming at V came to 3 bases and at J to 7 bases, leaving 5 bases not matched to a gene. The germline CDR1 and CDR2 sequences are SGHRS and YFSETQ. The CDR3 sequence is 13 residues long. CDR3 nucleotides: TGCGCCAGCAGCTCTGACAGGGGAAGTGGCTACACCTTC. Amino acid sequence: CASSSDRGSGYTF. The full variable domain, with the rest looked up from reference TRBV5-1 and TRBJ1-2, is KAGVTQTPRYLIKTRGQQVTLSCSPISGHRSVSWYQQTPGQGLQFLFEYFSETQRNKGNFPGRFSGRQFSNSRSEMNVSTLELGDSALYLCASSSDRGSGYTFGSGTRLTVV.